Listed below are T cell receptor beta chains from one sample, sequenced in a study of CD8+CD57+ T cells in acquired aplastic anemia. TCRdb reanalysed the reads using MiXCR and keeps one entry per CDR3 protein. Here the sample spans roughly 61,000 distinct CDR3 sequences, roughly 58% being singletons. The sequencing sample was made of sorted CD4+, CD8+, or CD8+CD57+ T cells (not recorded which) from PBMCs. The receptors here all came from a human donor in good health, serving as a control. Each CDR3 is given with its conserved first and last residue. Fields, in order: D gene, clone size, V gene, J gene, CDR3 protein, CDR3 DNA. A D gene is named only where the DNA matches it firmly. Clone size, where shown, is once, few, many, or a class for clones that have expanded.

d_gene: -; abundance: many; v_gene: TRBV10-1; j_gene: TRBJ1-4; CDR3aa: CASSGQNEKLFF; CDR3nt: TGCGCCAGCAGTGGACAGAATGAAAAACTGTTTTTT
d_gene: -; abundance: many; v_gene: TRBV3-1; j_gene: TRBJ2-5; CDR3aa: CASSQAYETQYF; CDR3nt: TGTGCCAGCAGCCAAGCATATGAGACCCAGTACTTC
d_gene: -; abundance: -; v_gene: TRBV7-9; j_gene: TRBJ2-1; CDR3aa: CASSLGVVEGRGDEQFF; CDR3nt: TGTGCCAGCAGCTTAGGAGTTGTGGAGGGTCGCGGGGATGAGCAGTTCTTC
d_gene: TRBD2; abundance: -; v_gene: TRBV6-2/TRBV6-3; j_gene: TRBJ2-7; CDR3aa: CASRLAGGGEQYF; CDR3nt: TGTGCCAGCAGGTTAGCGGGAGGAGGCGAGCAGTACTTC
d_gene: -; abundance: medium-sized; v_gene: TRBV10-3; j_gene: TRBJ1-2; CDR3aa: CAISEEGTVRGYTF; CDR3nt: TGTGCCATCAGTGAAGAGGGTACCGTCAGGGGCTACACCTTC
d_gene: -; abundance: -; v_gene: TRBV19; j_gene: TRBJ1-2; CDR3aa: CASSISGDYGCTF; CDR3nt: TGTGCCAGTAGTATTTCAGGGGACTATGGCTGCACCTTC
d_gene: -; abundance: medium-sized; v_gene: TRBV15; j_gene: TRBJ1-1; CDR3aa: CATKKQKTAGTEAFF; CDR3nt: TGTGCCACCAAAAAACAGAAAACTGCGGGGACTGAAGCTTTCTTT
d_gene: TRBD2; abundance: -; v_gene: TRBV5-1; j_gene: TRBJ2-7; CDR3aa: CASRPDSGRVFEQYF; CDR3nt: TGCGCCAGCAGGCCAGACAGCGGGAGGGTATTCGAGCAGTACTTC
d_gene: TRBD1; abundance: -; v_gene: TRBV25-1; j_gene: TRBJ1-2; CDR3aa: CASSQGGFDGYTF; CDR3nt: TGTGCCAGCAGCCAAGGGGGCTTCGACGGCTACACCTTC
d_gene: TRBD2; abundance: many; v_gene: TRBV5-1; j_gene: TRBJ2-7; CDR3aa: CASRPLLAGAGEQYF; CDR3nt: TGCGCCAGCAGGCCGCTCCTAGCGGGAGCCGGCGAGCAGTACTTC
d_gene: -; abundance: -; v_gene: TRBV29-1; j_gene: TRBJ1-2; CDR3aa: CSAQDSPNYGYTF; CDR3nt: TGCAGCGCTCAGGACAGCCCTAACTATGGCTACACCTTC
d_gene: TRBD2; abundance: -; v_gene: TRBV25-1; j_gene: TRBJ2-7; CDR3aa: CASRTSGAVGEQYF; CDR3nt: TGTGCCAGCCGGACTAGCGGCGCCGTTGGCGAGCAGTACTTC
d_gene: TRBD1; abundance: once; v_gene: TRBV24-1; j_gene: TRBJ2-5; CDR3aa: CASSETGGRAQYF; CDR3nt: TGTGCCAGCAGTGAGACAGGGGGTCGGGCCCAGTACTTC
d_gene: -; abundance: -; v_gene: TRBV2; j_gene: TRBJ2-2; CDR3aa: CASKAGPNTGELFF; CDR3nt: TGTGCCAGCAAGGCAGGGCCGAACACCGGGGAGCTGTTTTTT
d_gene: -; abundance: -; v_gene: TRBV15; j_gene: TRBJ2-5; CDR3aa: CATSREQDSETQYF; CDR3nt: TGTGCCACCAGCAGAGAACAGGATTCAGAGACCCAGTACTTC
d_gene: TRBD1; abundance: few; v_gene: TRBV25-1; j_gene: TRBJ2-5; CDR3aa: CASSATGSATQYF; CDR3nt: TGTGCCAGCAGTGCGACAGGGTCGGCGACCCAGTACTTC
d_gene: -; abundance: many; v_gene: TRBV6-5; j_gene: TRBJ1-5; CDR3aa: CASSYSGTGVEQPQHF; CDR3nt: TGTGCCAGCAGTTACTCTGGGACCGGAGTAGAACAGCCCCAGCATTTT
d_gene: -; abundance: -; v_gene: TRBV25-1; j_gene: TRBJ1-1; CDR3aa: CASRGHQNTEAFF; CDR3nt: TGTGCCAGCAGGGGACACCAGAACACTGAAGCTTTCTTT
d_gene: -; abundance: -; v_gene: TRBV24-1; j_gene: TRBJ2-3; CDR3aa: CATGRTDTQYF; CDR3nt: TGTGCCACCGGGAGGACAGATACGCAGTATTTT
d_gene: TRBD1; abundance: -; v_gene: TRBV7-8; j_gene: TRBJ1-1; CDR3aa: CASSLRDREAFF; CDR3nt: TGTGCCAGCAGCTTACGGGACAGGGAAGCTTTCTTT
d_gene: TRBD2; abundance: many; v_gene: TRBV11-2; j_gene: TRBJ2-7; CDR3aa: CASSLGTTSQYF; CDR3nt: TGTGCCAGCAGCCTAGGGACTACTTCACAGTACTTC
d_gene: -; abundance: -; v_gene: TRBV16; j_gene: TRBJ1-3; CDR3aa: CASSQFAGNTIYF; CDR3nt: TGTGCCAGCAGCCAATTTGCGGGAAACACCATATATTTT
d_gene: TRBD2; abundance: once; v_gene: TRBV19; j_gene: TRBJ2-7; CDR3aa: CASSIGTSGRGRYEQYF; CDR3nt: TGTGCCAGTAGTATCGGGACTAGCGGGAGGGGCCGCTACGAGCAGTACTTC
d_gene: TRBD1; abundance: -; v_gene: TRBV2; j_gene: TRBJ1-2; CDR3aa: CASHRGYGYTF; CDR3nt: TGTGCCAGCCACAGGGGGTATGGCTACACCTTC
d_gene: -; abundance: -; v_gene: TRBV7-3; j_gene: TRBJ2-5; CDR3aa: CASSLEPESRTQYF; CDR3nt: TGTGCCAGCAGCTTAGAACCCGAGAGCAGGACCCAGTACTTC
d_gene: -; abundance: -; v_gene: TRBV7-2; j_gene: TRBJ2-7; CDR3aa: CASSLEVYEQYF; CDR3nt: TGTGCCAGCAGCTTAGAAGTTTACGAGCAGTACTTC
d_gene: -; abundance: medium-sized; v_gene: TRBV25-1; j_gene: TRBJ1-6; CDR3aa: CASSEGQRVSSPLHF; CDR3nt: TGTGCCAGCAGTGAAGGCCAGAGGGTTTCGTCACCCCTCCACTTT
d_gene: -; abundance: many; v_gene: TRBV18; j_gene: TRBJ1-1; CDR3aa: CASSLTQSETEAFF; CDR3nt: TGTGCCAGCTCACTTACCCAGAGTGAGACTGAAGCTTTCTTT
d_gene: TRBD1; abundance: -; v_gene: TRBV24-1; j_gene: TRBJ2-1; CDR3aa: CATSKTGGGNNEQFF; CDR3nt: TGTGCCACCAGCAAGACAGGGGGAGGGAACAATGAGCAGTTCTTC
d_gene: -; abundance: -; v_gene: TRBV10-3; j_gene: TRBJ2-3; CDR3aa: CAISEPNLTGGVWDTQYF; CDR3nt: TGTGCCATCAGTGAGCCTAACCTCACAGGGGGGGTTTGGGATACGCAGTATTTT
d_gene: TRBD1; abundance: -; v_gene: TRBV7-9; j_gene: TRBJ1-2; CDR3aa: CASSLVGTGDGYTF; CDR3nt: TGTGCCAGCAGCTTAGTAGGGACAGGCGATGGCTACACCTTC
d_gene: -; abundance: -; v_gene: TRBV2; j_gene: TRBJ1-2; CDR3aa: CASSTRLADNGHTF; CDR3nt: TGTGCCAGCAGTACGCGACTAGCGGACAATGGCCACACCTTC
d_gene: -; abundance: -; v_gene: TRBV2; j_gene: TRBJ2-7; CDR3aa: CASRGRGGEQYF; CDR3nt: TGTGCCAGCAGAGGGCGGGGCGGCGAGCAGTACTTC
d_gene: TRBD1; abundance: -; v_gene: TRBV29-1; j_gene: TRBJ1-2; CDR3aa: CSVKTTGGGYTF; CDR3nt: TGCAGCGTTAAGACGACAGGGGGGGGCTACACCTTC
d_gene: -; abundance: many; v_gene: TRBV5-4; j_gene: TRBJ2-1; CDR3aa: CASSLTLFRDVRGYGEQFF; CDR3nt: TGTGCCAGCAGCTTGACTCTCTTTCGGGACGTCCGGGGGTATGGTGAGCAGTTCTTC
d_gene: -; abundance: -; v_gene: TRBV2; j_gene: TRBJ2-3; CDR3aa: CASSVIFGSTDTQYF; CDR3nt: TGTGCCAGCAGTGTAATTTTCGGAAGCACAGATACGCAGTATTTT
d_gene: -; abundance: -; v_gene: TRBV2; j_gene: TRBJ1-1; CDR3aa: CASSVSLTEAFF; CDR3nt: TGTGCCAGCAGTGTTTCGCTAACTGAAGCTTTCTTT
d_gene: TRBD1; abundance: once; v_gene: TRBV7-2; j_gene: TRBJ2-7; CDR3aa: CASSVGTGNYEQYF; CDR3nt: TGTGCCAGCAGTGTGGGGACAGGGAACTACGAGCAGTACTTC
d_gene: -; abundance: -; v_gene: TRBV20-1; j_gene: TRBJ2-3; CDR3aa: CSASMVRGTDTQYF; CDR3nt: TGCAGTGCTAGCATGGTTCGGGGCACAGATACGCAGTATTTT
d_gene: -; abundance: -; v_gene: TRBV3-1; j_gene: TRBJ1-1; CDR3aa: CASSPGLLNTETFF; CDR3nt: TGTGCCAGCAGCCCCGGACTTCTTAACACTGAAACTTTCTTT
d_gene: TRBD2; abundance: once; v_gene: TRBV19; j_gene: TRBJ2-1; CDR3aa: CASSLRLAGSTADEQFF; CDR3nt: TGTGCCAGTAGTCTGAGACTAGCGGGAAGTACGGCGGATGAGCAGTTCTTC
d_gene: -; abundance: -; v_gene: TRBV10-3; j_gene: TRBJ1-6; CDR3aa: CAISEGGNSPLHF; CDR3nt: TGTGCCATCAGCGAGGGGGGGAATTCACCCCTCCACTTT
d_gene: -; abundance: -; v_gene: TRBV9; j_gene: TRBJ2-7; CDR3aa: CASGRGAYEQYF; CDR3nt: TGTGCCAGCGGGAGGGGGGCCTACGAGCAGTACTTC
d_gene: -; abundance: -; v_gene: TRBV15; j_gene: TRBJ1-3; CDR3aa: CATSRDRLKGNTVYF; CDR3nt: TGTGCCACCAGCAGAGACCGGTTGAAGGGTAACACCGTATATTTT
d_gene: TRBD2; abundance: once; v_gene: TRBV29-1; j_gene: TRBJ2-2; CDR3aa: CSVLVAGNTGELFF; CDR3nt: TGCAGCGTCCTGGTAGCGGGGAACACCGGGGAGCTGTTTTTT
d_gene: -; abundance: -; v_gene: TRBV2; j_gene: TRBJ1-5; CDR3aa: CASSEVGGTFGQPQHF; CDR3nt: TGTGCCAGCAGTGAAGTGGGCGGAACGTTTGGGCAGCCCCAGCATTTT
d_gene: TRBD2; abundance: many; v_gene: TRBV3-1; j_gene: TRBJ2-7; CDR3aa: CASSQGGLVSYEQYF; CDR3nt: TGTGCCAGCAGCCAAGGAGGACTAGTTTCCTACGAGCAGTACTTC